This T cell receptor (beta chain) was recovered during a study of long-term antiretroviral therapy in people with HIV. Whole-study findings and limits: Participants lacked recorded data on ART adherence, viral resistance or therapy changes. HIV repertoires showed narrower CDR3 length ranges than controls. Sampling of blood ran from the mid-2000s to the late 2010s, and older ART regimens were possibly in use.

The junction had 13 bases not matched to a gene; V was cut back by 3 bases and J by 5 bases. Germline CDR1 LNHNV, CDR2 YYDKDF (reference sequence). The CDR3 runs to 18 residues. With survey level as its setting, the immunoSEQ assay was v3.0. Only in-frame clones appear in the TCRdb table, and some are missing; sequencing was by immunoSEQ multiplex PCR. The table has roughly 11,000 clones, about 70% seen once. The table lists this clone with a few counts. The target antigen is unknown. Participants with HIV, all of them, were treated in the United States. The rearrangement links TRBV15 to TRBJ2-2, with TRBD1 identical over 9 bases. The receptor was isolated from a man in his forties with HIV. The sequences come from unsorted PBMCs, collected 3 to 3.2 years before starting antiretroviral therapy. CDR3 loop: CATSSQWWGQGLTGELFF. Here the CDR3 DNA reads TGTGCCACCAGCAGTCAGTGGTGGGGACAGGGTCTTACCGGGGAGCTGTTTTTT.